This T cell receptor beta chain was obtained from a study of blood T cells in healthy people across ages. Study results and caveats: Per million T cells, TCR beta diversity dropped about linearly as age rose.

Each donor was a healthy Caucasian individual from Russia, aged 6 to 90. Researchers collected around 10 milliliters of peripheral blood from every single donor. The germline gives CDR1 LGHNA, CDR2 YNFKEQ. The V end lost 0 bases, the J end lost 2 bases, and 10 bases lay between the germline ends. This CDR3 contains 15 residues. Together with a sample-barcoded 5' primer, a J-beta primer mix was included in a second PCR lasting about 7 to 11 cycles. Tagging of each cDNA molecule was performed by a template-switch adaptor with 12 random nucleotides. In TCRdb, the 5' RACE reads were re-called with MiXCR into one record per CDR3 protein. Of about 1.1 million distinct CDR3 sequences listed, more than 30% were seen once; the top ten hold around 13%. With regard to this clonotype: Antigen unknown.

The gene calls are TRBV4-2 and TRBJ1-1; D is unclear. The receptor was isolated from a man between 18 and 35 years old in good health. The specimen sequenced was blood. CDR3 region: CASSQDWAQNTEAFF. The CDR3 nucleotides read TGTGCCAGCAGCCAAGATTGGGCCCAAAACACTGAAGCTTTCTTT.